This paragraph covers one TCR beta chain sequence. The target antigen is unknown. The sample comes from a study of cytomegalovirus exposure and HLA in healthy donors. Regarding the study as a whole: For TCR beta chains, V- and J-gene trimming was later linked to a missense DCLRE1C variant. CMV serostatus alone was available as immune exposure information.

Per germline, CDR1 LNHDA and CDR2 SQIVND (reference sequence). This CDR3 has 15 residues. V lost 6 bases and J 5 bases, leaving 17 bases between the germline ends. The PCR used 60 Vbeta and 13 Jbeta primers. Assay used: immunoSEQ multiplex PCR; TCRdb lists only in-frame clones, some missing. The sample has 130,000 or so clones, 81% seen once; the top ten hold approximately 2%. The specimen sequenced was PBMCs. The receptor was derived from a man aged 35 to 55 in good health and CMV-seronegative. The V and J genes are TRBV19 and TRBJ1-5, with D tentatively TRBD1 (5 bases). The CDR3 region is CASSLPSRVDQPQHF. The CDR3, as DNA: TGTGCCAGTAGCCTCCCCTCCAGGGTCGATCAGCCCCAGCATTTT. Using reference TRBV19 and TRBJ1-5 for the parts outside the CDR3, the full variable domain is DGGITQSPKYLFRKEGQNVTLSCEQNLNHDAMYWYRQDPGQGLRLIYYSQIVNDFQKGDIAEGYSVSREKKESFPLTVTSAQKNPTAFYLCASSLPSRVDQPQHFGDGTRLSIL.